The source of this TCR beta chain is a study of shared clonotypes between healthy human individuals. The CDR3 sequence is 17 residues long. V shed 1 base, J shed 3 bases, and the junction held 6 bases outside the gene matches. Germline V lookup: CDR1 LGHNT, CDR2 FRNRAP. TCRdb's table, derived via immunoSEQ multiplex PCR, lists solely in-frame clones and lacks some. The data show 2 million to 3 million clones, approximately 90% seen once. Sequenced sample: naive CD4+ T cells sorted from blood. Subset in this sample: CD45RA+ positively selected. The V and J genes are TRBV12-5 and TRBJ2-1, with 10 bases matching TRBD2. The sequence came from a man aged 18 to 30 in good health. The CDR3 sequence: CASGLALAGGVYNEQFF. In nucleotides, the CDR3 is TGTGCTAGTGGTTTGGCGTTAGCGGGAGGCGTCTACAATGAGCAGTTCTTC.